Listed below are T cell receptor beta chains from one sample, sequenced in a study of breast tumors, draining lymph nodes, adjacent tissues. One entry per CDR3 protein, called by TCRdb with MiXCR from the multiplex PCR reads. Of 50,000 to 75,000 distinct CDR3 sequences listed, approximately 62% were seen once; the top ten hold roughly 19%. The sample taken for sequencing was breast tumor tissue. Source of these receptors: a female donor with breast cancer. Some clones in this sample may be carry-over from other donors' samples. The CDR3 runs from the conserved cysteine through the conserved F or W. Fields, in order: clone size, D gene, J gene, V gene, CDR3 protein, CDR3 DNA. The D gene is left open where the match is weak. Size values are once, few and many counts, or a class for expanded clones, and some rows have none.

clone size: once; D gene: -; J gene: TRBJ2-3; V gene: TRBV4-1; CDR3 protein: CASSQDRAAPDTQYF; CDR3 DNA: TGCGCCAGCAGCCAAGATAGAGCGGCGCCAGATACGCAGTATTTT
clone size: -; D gene: -; J gene: TRBJ2-6; V gene: TRBV29-1; CDR3 protein: CIVEIRGSGANVLTF; CDR3 DNA: TGCATCGTTGAGATACGGGGCTCTGGGGCCAACGTCCTGACTTTC
clone size: -; D gene: -; J gene: TRBJ2-3; V gene: TRBV14; CDR3 protein: CASSQGGTADTQYF; CDR3 DNA: TGTGCCAGCAGCCAAGGAGGGACGGCAGATACGCAGTATTTT
clone size: -; D gene: TRBD1; J gene: TRBJ1-6; V gene: TRBV19; CDR3 protein: CASTQGTGRSPLHF; CDR3 DNA: TGTGCCAGTACCCAGGGGACAGGGAGATCACCCCTCCACTTT
clone size: many; D gene: TRBD1; J gene: TRBJ1-5; V gene: TRBV20-1; CDR3 protein: CSARPDRGSNQPQHF; CDR3 DNA: TGCAGTGCTAGACCAGACAGGGGAAGCAATCAGCCCCAGCATTTT
clone size: -; D gene: TRBD1; J gene: TRBJ2-1; V gene: TRBV25-1; CDR3 protein: CASSGTGFSYNEQFF; CDR3 DNA: TGTGCCAGCAGTGGGACAGGTTTTTCTTACAATGAGCAGTTCTTC
clone size: few; D gene: TRBD1; J gene: TRBJ2-5; V gene: TRBV7-8; CDR3 protein: CASSLGGQGRGQYF; CDR3 DNA: TGTGCCAGCAGCTTGGGTGGACAGGGGAGGGGTCAGTACTTC
clone size: few; D gene: -; J gene: TRBJ2-5; V gene: TRBV9; CDR3 protein: CASSARGEDQETQYF; CDR3 DNA: TGTGCCAGCAGCGCCCGCGGGGAGGACCAAGAGACCCAGTACTTC
clone size: -; D gene: -; J gene: TRBJ1-6; V gene: TRBV7-9; CDR3 protein: CASSNDRSSGSPLHF; CDR3 DNA: TGTGCCAGCAGCAACGACCGCTCCTCTGGTTCACCCCTCCACTTT
clone size: many; D gene: -; J gene: TRBJ2-5; V gene: TRBV5-8; CDR3 protein: CASSPWDLDTQYF; CDR3 DNA: TGTGCCAGCAGCCCGTGGGACCTAGACACCCAGTACTTC
clone size: -; D gene: -; J gene: TRBJ1-2; V gene: TRBV2; CDR3 protein: CASRVAGQGYGYTF; CDR3 DNA: TGTGCCAGCAGGGTAGCAGGGCAAGGCTATGGCTACACCTTC
clone size: -; D gene: TRBD1; J gene: TRBJ1-2; V gene: TRBV20-1; CDR3 protein: CSAKRTGFGYTF; CDR3 DNA: TGCAGTGCTAAACGGACAGGGTTTGGCTACACCTTC
clone size: -; D gene: TRBD2; J gene: TRBJ2-1; V gene: TRBV9; CDR3 protein: CASSYSGGYTAVFF; CDR3 DNA: TGTGCCAGCAGCTATAGCGGGGGATACACGGCTGTGTTCTTC
clone size: -; D gene: -; J gene: TRBJ2-5; V gene: TRBV2; CDR3 protein: CSAIGGARALQETQYF; CDR3 DNA: TGCAGTGCCATCGGAGGGGCACGGGCCCTCCAAGAGACCCAGTACTTC
clone size: once; D gene: TRBD1; J gene: TRBJ2-3; V gene: TRBV6-1; CDR3 protein: CASRHGQGTGTDTQYF; CDR3 DNA: TGTGCCAGCAGACACGGACAGGGGACGGGTACAGATACGCAGTATTTT
clone size: many; D gene: TRBD1; J gene: TRBJ2-7; V gene: TRBV18; CDR3 protein: CASSRGHSYEQYF; CDR3 DNA: TGTGCCAGCTCCAGGGGGCACTCCTACGAGCAGTACTTC
clone size: -; D gene: -; J gene: TRBJ1-2; V gene: TRBV7-4; CDR3 protein: CASSLESGSYRGTF; CDR3 DNA: TGTGCCAGCAGCTTAGAGTCAGGGAGCTATCGGGGGACCTTC
clone size: many; D gene: -; J gene: TRBJ1-6; V gene: TRBV19; CDR3 protein: CASTLTATNSPLHF; CDR3 DNA: TGTGCCAGTACCCTGACAGCTACTAATTCACCCCTCCACTTT
clone size: -; D gene: -; J gene: TRBJ1-4; V gene: TRBV19; CDR3 protein: CASSISAGAGDGKLFF; CDR3 DNA: TGTGCCAGTAGTATAAGCGCGGGGGCAGGCGATGGAAAACTGTTTTTT
clone size: medium-sized; D gene: -; J gene: TRBJ2-1; V gene: TRBV5-1; CDR3 protein: CASSPRGTDSTYNEQFF; CDR3 DNA: TGCGCCAGCAGCCCCAGGGGAACGGACAGCACCTACAATGAGCAGTTCTTC
clone size: -; D gene: TRBD1; J gene: TRBJ1-6; V gene: TRBV3-1; CDR3 protein: CASSHDRGMNPPLHF; CDR3 DNA: TGCGCCAGCAGCCACGACAGGGGGATGAATCCACCCCTCCACTTT
clone size: once; D gene: -; J gene: TRBJ2-5; V gene: TRBV2; CDR3 protein: CASSFQETQYF; CDR3 DNA: TGTGCCAGTAGTTTCCAAGAGACCCAGTACTTC
clone size: -; D gene: -; J gene: TRBJ1-6; V gene: TRBV20-1; CDR3 protein: CSASQVGGTGNSPLHF; CDR3 DNA: TGCAGTGCTAGTCAAGTCGGGGGGACTGGTAATTCACCCCTCCACTTT
clone size: -; D gene: -; J gene: TRBJ2-1; V gene: TRBV19; CDR3 protein: CASSQDSYNEQFF; CDR3 DNA: TGTGCCAGTAGTCAGGACAGCTACAATGAGCAGTTCTTC
clone size: -; D gene: -; J gene: TRBJ2-1; V gene: TRBV6-1; CDR3 protein: CASSEGPRDNEQFF; CDR3 DNA: TGTGCCAGCAGTGAAGGACCCAGGGACAATGAGCAGTTCTTC
clone size: -; D gene: -; J gene: TRBJ2-5; V gene: TRBV11-2; CDR3 protein: CASSFRQTQYF; CDR3 DNA: TGTGCCAGCAGCTTCCGCCAGACCCAGTACTTC
clone size: medium-sized; D gene: -; J gene: TRBJ2-7; V gene: TRBV7-2; CDR3 protein: CASSSTSGSYEQYF; CDR3 DNA: TGTGCCAGCAGCTCTACCTCGGGTTCCTACGAGCAGTACTTC
clone size: -; D gene: -; J gene: TRBJ1-2; V gene: TRBV14; CDR3 protein: CASSQGAGNPKNSGYTF; CDR3 DNA: TGTGCCAGCAGCCAAGGGGCCGGGAACCCAAAAAACTCTGGCTACACCTTC
clone size: -; D gene: -; J gene: TRBJ2-1; V gene: TRBV2; CDR3 protein: CASSPGPLRPGYNEQFF; CDR3 DNA: TGTGCCAGCAGCCCCGGGCCTCTCCGACCGGGTTACAATGAGCAGTTCTTC
clone size: -; D gene: -; J gene: TRBJ1-2; V gene: TRBV2; CDR3 protein: CASSEERGGYTF; CDR3 DNA: TGTGCCAGCAGTGAAGAGCGCGGGGGCTACACCTTC
clone size: many; D gene: -; J gene: TRBJ1-5; V gene: TRBV19; CDR3 protein: CASSIEEGPQHF; CDR3 DNA: TGTGCCAGTAGTATAGAAGAGGGGCCCCAGCATTTT
clone size: -; D gene: TRBD1; J gene: TRBJ1-4; V gene: TRBV9; CDR3 protein: CVSSATGNRYNEKLFF; CDR3 DNA: TGTGTCAGCAGCGCGACAGGGAACCGGTACAATGAAAAACTGTTTTTT
clone size: -; D gene: TRBD2; J gene: TRBJ2-2; V gene: TRBV11-2; CDR3 protein: CASTPLAGSGELFF; CDR3 DNA: TGTGCCAGCACGCCCCTAGCGGGGTCCGGGGAGCTGTTTTTT
clone size: -; D gene: TRBD1; J gene: TRBJ1-6; V gene: TRBV19; CDR3 protein: CASRRDRGENSPLHF; CDR3 DNA: TGTGCCAGTAGACGGGACAGGGGGGAGAATTCACCCCTCCACTTT
clone size: -; D gene: -; J gene: TRBJ2-2; V gene: TRBV3-1; CDR3 protein: CASKTDTGELFF; CDR3 DNA: TGTGCCAGTAAGACAGACACCGGGGAGCTGTTTTTT
clone size: -; D gene: -; J gene: TRBJ1-3; V gene: TRBV12-3/TRBV12-4; CDR3 protein: CASSPGGSGNTIYF; CDR3 DNA: TGTGCCAGCAGCCCAGGTGGGTCTGGAAACACCATATATTTT
clone size: -; D gene: -; J gene: TRBJ2-3; V gene: TRBV29-1; CDR3 protein: CSVVYYLGEDEQYYF; CDR3 DNA: TGCAGCGTTGTTTACTACTTAGGGGAGGATGAGCAGTATTATTTT
clone size: -; D gene: -; J gene: TRBJ1-1; V gene: TRBV19; CDR3 protein: CASSVQVNTEAFF; CDR3 DNA: TGTGCCAGTAGTGTACAAGTGAACACTGAAGCTTTCTTT
clone size: many; D gene: TRBD2; J gene: TRBJ2-1; V gene: TRBV20-1; CDR3 protein: CSAFGLAGGLGDEQFF; CDR3 DNA: TGCAGTGCTTTTGGACTAGCGGGAGGCCTAGGGGATGAGCAGTTCTTC
clone size: -; D gene: -; J gene: TRBJ1-4; V gene: TRBV3-1; CDR3 protein: CASSPARDEKLFF; CDR3 DNA: TGTGCCAGCAGCCCCGCCCGGGACGAAAAACTGTTTTTT
clone size: -; D gene: TRBD2; J gene: TRBJ2-7; V gene: TRBV5-1; CDR3 protein: CASSLVASGGQSSYEQYF; CDR3 DNA: TGCGCCAGCAGCTTGGTGGCTAGCGGGGGGCAGAGCTCCTACGAGCAGTACTTC